The 25 T cell receptor beta chains presented below share a single source sample, sequenced in a study of OX40 agonist ivuxolimab in advanced cancers. TCRdb's table, derived via immunoSEQ multiplex PCR, lists solely in-frame clones and lacks some. The sample consists of 80,000 or so clones, 75% to 90% of them appearing once. The sample was CD4+ or CD8+ T cells sorted from blood, taken in a trial of the OX40 agonist ivuxolimab. The receptor source for this set is an adult with an advanced solid tumor such as melanoma, head and neck, liver or kidney cancer.

This chain joins TRBV11-2 and TRBJ2-7, with 12 bases aligning to TRBD2. Germline CDR1 and CDR2: SGHAT and FQNNGV. The V gene end was trimmed by 4 bases and the J gene end by 3 bases; junction bases not matched to a gene: 1. This CDR3 is 14 amino acids long. CDR3 amino acids: CASSWGLAGYEQYF. The CDR3 region has the DNA TGTGCCAGCAGCTGGGGACTAGCGGGCTACGAGCAGTACTTC. Together with reference TRBV11-2 and TRBJ2-7, the CDR3 gives the full variable domain: EAGVAQSPRYKIIEKRQSVAFWCNPISGHATLYWYQQILGQGPKLLIQFQNNGVVDDSQLPKDRFSAERLKGVDSTLKIQPAKLEDSAVYLCASSWGLAGYEQYFGPGTRLTVT.

The rearrangement uses TRBV4-2 and TRBJ2-1; D perhaps matches TRBD2 (6 bases). The V gene's germline CDR1 is LGHNA and CDR2 YNFKEQ. The CDR3 has 19 residues. V was pared by 4 bases and J by 3 bases, with 25 bases between. The chain's CDR3 is CASSRRFLGLPNNYNEQFF. The CDR3 DNA follows: TGTGCCAGCAGCCGGCGTTTTTTGGGACTCCCTAATAACTACAATGAGCAGTTCTTC.

V is TRBV5-3 and J is TRBJ1-1, with D unresolved. TRBV5-3 is an ORF, with its function uncertain. The CDR3 is 14 amino acids. V lost 2 bases and J lost 2, with 10 bases in between. The CDR3 DNA follows: TGTGCCAGAAGCTTTTCACAGACTAACACTGAAGCTTTCTTT. Translating it yields CARSFSQTNTEAFF.

This chain uses TRBV4-1 with TRBJ1-6; the D is unclear. This CDR3 has 15 residues. The germline gives CDR1 MGHRA, CDR2 YSYEKL. The germline V and J ends were trimmed by 4 bases and 8 bases, with 15 bases remaining between them. CDR3 sequence: CASSLIRDFYSPLHF. The CDR3 nucleotides read TGCGCCAGCAGCCTCATTCGCGACTTCTATTCACCCCTCCACTTT.

In DNA form, the CDR3 reads TGTGCCAGCAGCTTAGTCGGCAGGGCTGGAAACACCATATATTTT. It yields the protein CASSLVGRAGNTIYF. V usage is TRBV11-2 and J usage is TRBJ1-3, with D perhaps TRBD1 (5 bases). Trimming cost V 1 base and J 2 bases, with 9 bases left between them. The CDR3 loop spans 15 amino acids. Germline V gives CDR1 SGHAT, CDR2 FQNNGV.

A single count supports this clone. This chain uses TRBV29-1 with TRBJ2-5; a weak D match, TRBD1 (5 bases). Looked up from germline, CDR1 is SQVTM and CDR2 is ANQGSEA. The CDR3 spans 13 residues. Trimming took 8 bases from V and 0 from J, leaving 13 bases between them. The chain's CDR3 is CSSRRQNQETQYF. CDR3 DNA sequence: TGCAGCTCCCGACGACAGAACCAAGAGACCCAGTACTTC.

The V call is TRBV7-3, the J call TRBJ2-3, with D unresolved. From germline, CDR1 is SGHTA and CDR2 FQGTGA. The CDR3 runs 13 residues. The V end was cut by 2 bases, the J end by 1 base, with 4 bases between. The CDR3, as DNA: TGTGCCAGCAGCTTAGCTCGCACAGATACGCAGTATTTT. This sequence encodes CASSLARTDTQYF.

The chain recombines TRBV9 with TRBJ2-5; D is ambiguous. The end of the DNA aligns better with TRBJ2-7, so the J call may be wrong. The CDR3 runs to 14 residues. Germline V lookup: CDR1 SGDLS, CDR2 YYNGEE. DNA for the CDR3: TGTGCCAGCAGCGTAAACAGCAGGACCTACGAGCAGTACTTC. Its protein product is CASSVNSRTYEQYF.

This chain uses TRBV7-2 with TRBJ1-5, with 7 bases matching TRBD1. After removal of 5 bases from V and 3 bases from J, the junction contained 10 bases not matched to a gene. Germline loops: CDR1 SGHTA, CDR2 FQGNSA. The CDR3 is 16 amino acids. The CDR3 region is CASSPQGGQFNQPQHF. DNA of the CDR3: TGTGCCAGCAGCCCGCAGGGGGGACAGTTCAATCAGCCCCAGCATTTT.

This clone was observed a few times. This chain links TRBV9 with TRBJ1-4, with 9 bases matching TRBD1. This CDR3 is 16 amino acids long. Germline CDR1 reads SGDLS; CDR2 reads YYNGEE. The V segment lost 0 bases and the J segment 2 bases; nucleotides outside the gene matches: 2. CDR3 bases: TGTGCCAGCAGCGTAGCACAGGGGGCGACTAATGAAAAACTGTTTTTT. Translated, it gives CASSVAQGATNEKLFF. Variable domain in full (rest from reference TRBV9 and TRBJ1-4): DSGVTQTPKHLITATGQRVTLRCSPRSGDLSVYWYQQSLDQGLQFLIQYYNGEERAKGNILERFSAQQFPDLHSELNLSSLELGDSALYFCASSVAQGATNEKLFFGSGTQLSVL.

V and J are TRBV2 and TRBJ2-3; no clear D gene. Germline V gives CDR1 SNHLY, CDR2 FYNNEI. Trimming left V 6 bases short and J 9 bases short, with 10 bases between. The CDR3 contains 11 residues. The CDR3 bases are TGTGCCAGCAGGATACGTGACACGCAGTATTTT. Translated, it gives CASRIRDTQYF.

This clone was seen only once. This chain uses TRBV7-9 with TRBJ2-7; possibly TRBD2 for D (5 bases). The CDR3 length is 13 residues. Trimming removed 6 bases at V and 3 bases at J, with 12 bases between. CDR1 SEHNR and CDR2 FQNEAQ come from the germline V gene (reference sequence). The CDR3 coding sequence is TGTGCCAGCAGTTACGACGCGGGCTACGAGCAGTACTTC. Translating it yields CASSYDAGYEQYF.

The chain employs TRBV28 and TRBJ2-6; possibly TRBD1 for D (6 bases). V shed 5 bases and J shed 0 bases, with 14 bases lying between them. The CDR3 loop spans 17 amino acids. Germline V gene sequence: CDR1 MDHEN, CDR2 SYDVKM. The CDR3 loop reads CASSPPGHRSGANVLTF. CDR3 coding DNA: TGTGCCAGCAGTCCGCCGGGACACCGCTCTGGGGCCAACGTCCTGACTTTC.

V usage is TRBV18 and J usage is TRBJ2-5; D remains ambiguous. V lost 3 bases and J 4 bases, leaving 6 bases between the germline ends. The CDR3 extends over 12 amino acids. Germline values: CDR1 KGHSH, CDR2 LQKENI. DNA for the CDR3: TGTGCCAGCTCACCCGGCGTAGAGACCCAGTACTTC. It is translated as CASSPGVETQYF.

The J gene is TRBJ1-2, the V gene TRBV4-2, with D hard to call. Germline V gene data show CDR1 as LGHNA and CDR2 as YNFKEQ. The CDR3 runs 16 residues. Trimming took 0 bases from V and 1 from J, leaving 12 bases between them. CDR3 in DNA: TGTGCCAGCAGCCAAGATTTTGGACGGGATAACTATGGCTACACCTTC. The encoded protein is CASSQDFGRDNYGYTF.

The chain has TRBV7-9 and TRBJ1-4; 11 bases match TRBD1. The CDR3 is 15 residues long. The germline V gene has CDR1 SEHNR and CDR2 FQNEAQ (reference sequence). V dropped 5 bases and J dropped 7; count of bases not matched to a gene: 6. CDR3 nucleotides: TGTGCCAGCAGCCCTCGGGGGACAGGGGGTGAAAAACTGTTTTTT. This codes for CASSPRGTGGEKLFF.

The chain employs TRBV18 and TRBJ2-5; unclear D gene. V was pared by 3 bases and J by 0 bases, with 8 bases between. Germline V gives CDR1 KGHSH, CDR2 LQKENI. This CDR3 contains 14 residues. Here the CDR3 DNA reads TGTGCCAGCTCACCTGACATCCACCAAGAGACCCAGTACTTC. It yields the protein CASSPDIHQETQYF. Variable domain in full (rest from reference TRBV18 and TRBJ2-5): NAGVMQNPRHLVRRRGQEARLRCSPMKGHSHVYWYRQLPEEGLKFMVYLQKENIIDESGMPKERFSAEFPKEGPSILRIQQVVRGDSAAYFCASSPDIHQETQYFGPGTRLLVL.

The rearrangement joins TRBV9 to TRBJ2-1; D is undetermined. The CDR3 sequence is 13 residues long. CDR1 is SGDLS, CDR2 YYNGEE, per germline. V was pared by 0 bases and J by 7 bases, with 8 bases between. The CDR3 DNA reads as TGTGCCAGCAGCGTAGGCCCCACTAATGAGCAGTTCTTC. Its translation: CASSVGPTNEQFF.

The J gene is TRBJ1-5, the V gene TRBV10-3; D call uncertain. V was trimmed by 10 bases and J by 9 bases, leaving 22 bases between them. The CDR3 loop spans 14 amino acids. Germline V gives CDR1 ENHRY, CDR2 SYGVKD. The CDR3 region is CATSEGGTLGPQHF. The CDR3 DNA follows: TGTGCCACGAGCGAGGGTGGAACCCTGGGGCCCCAGCATTTT.

The V and J genes are TRBV7-2 and TRBJ1-1, with D uncertain. The CDR3 extends over 15 amino acids. The germline V and J ends were trimmed by 4 bases and 5 bases, with 17 bases remaining between them. The V gene's germline CDR1 is SGHTA and CDR2 FQGNSA. Here the CDR3 DNA reads TGTGCCAGCAGCTCAAAACAACTGATGGGAACTGAAGCTTTCTTT. It yields the protein CASSSKQLMGTEAFF.

The chain combines TRBV2 with TRBJ2-5, with D perhaps matching TRBD1 (6 bases). Between the trimmed V and J ends, which lost 3 bases and 6 bases, there was a span of 8 bases. CDR3 length: 12 residues. Germline-derived CDR1 and CDR2 are SNHLY and FYNNEI. This CDR3 reads CASSDRGKTQYF. The CDR3 DNA reads as TGTGCCAGCAGTGACAGGGGAAAGACCCAGTACTTC.

This chain connects TRBV7-2 to TRBJ2-1; D remains unclear. Germline V gene data show CDR1 as SGHTA and CDR2 as FQGNSA. The CDR3 totals 14 residues. Trimming pared 1 base from V and 1 base from J, leaving 5 bases between. CDR3 sequence reads: CASSLVGSYNEQFF. As DNA, the CDR3 is TGTGCCAGCAGCTTAGTAGGGTCCTACAATGAGCAGTTCTTC. Full variable domain (missing parts from reference TRBV7-2 and TRBJ2-1): GAGVSQSPSNKVTEKGKDVELRCDPISGHTALYWYRQSLGQGLEFLIYFQGNSAPDKSGLPSDRFSAERTGGSVSTLTIQRTQQEDSAVYLCASSLVGSYNEQFFGPGTRLTVL.

This clone was seen only once. The genes are TRBV15 and TRBJ1-5; 11 nucleotides match TRBD1. Germline V gene sequence: CDR1 LNHNV, CDR2 YYDKDF (reference sequence). Trimming took 5 bases from V and 10 from J; bases not matched to a gene: 7. The CDR3 is 14 amino acids. This CDR3 reads CATSPGTGGNPQHF. The CDR3 DNA reads as TGTGCCACCAGCCCCGGGACAGGGGGTAATCCCCAGCATTTT.

Only one count was recorded for this clone. V is TRBV27 and J is TRBJ1-2; D gene unclear. Germline CDR1 and CDR2: MNHEY and SMNVEV (reference sequence). The CDR3 consists of 13 residues. V lost 1 base to trimming and J lost 7 bases, with 10 bases between them. CDR3 bases: TGTGCCAGCAGTTTATACCGGGAAGGTGGCTACACCTTC. Its protein product is CASSLYREGGYTF.

V usage is TRBV6-5 and J usage is TRBJ1-2; no firm D call. Germline-derived CDR1 and CDR2 are MNHEY and SVGAGI. This CDR3 has 15 residues. The V gene lost 2 bases and the J gene lost 3 bases, with 13 bases spanning the gap. The CDR3 reads CASSYLQAGDYGYTF. CDR3 in DNA: TGTGCCAGCAGTTACCTGCAGGCCGGGGACTATGGCTACACCTTC.